A single sample gave rise to the 6 T cell receptor beta chains below, sequenced in a study of blood T cell repertoires in COVID-19. Produced via immunoSEQ multiplex PCR; TCRdb's table is partial and in-frame only. The sample lists approximately 190,000 clones, around four fifths occurring once. The sequenced material came from peripheral blood. The receptors stem from a man aged 25 to 40 with active or convalescent COVID-19.

V gene TRBV7-6 combines with J gene TRBJ1-1; D is unresolved. V was pared by 2 bases and J by 1 base, with 11 bases between. CDR3 size: 15 residues. The germline V gene encodes CDR1 SGHVS and CDR2 FNYEAQ. The CDR3 sequence is CASSLMLAGNTEAFF. The CDR3 DNA reads as TGTGCCAGCAGCTTAATGTTGGCTGGGAACACTGAAGCTTTCTTT.

The genes are TRBV10-3 and TRBJ1-1, with 7 bases that match TRBD1. The CDR3 extends over 15 amino acids. Germline CDR1 ENHRY, CDR2 SYGVKD. The ends lost 6 bases at V and 1 base at J; junction bases unmatched: 8. The CDR3 loop reads CAIRDGGQPNTEAFF. The DNA of the CDR3 is TGTGCCATCAGAGACGGGGGACAGCCGAACACTGAAGCTTTCTTT.

This clone was seen repeatedly, ten times or more. J is TRBJ1-4 and V is TRBV7-2, with no clear D. Germline-derived CDR1 and CDR2 are SGHTA and FQGNSA. The CDR3 spans 12 residues. Trimming cost V 8 bases and J 7 bases, with 11 bases left between them. The CDR3 DNA is TGTGCCAGCTCGTCGATGGCTGAAAAACTGTTTTTT. Translation gives CASSSMAEKLFF.

This clone was found a few times. The chain recombines TRBV14 with TRBJ2-7; D call uncertain. The CDR3 loop spans 15 amino acids. Germline CDR1 is SGHDN and CDR2 is FVKESK. The germline V and J ends were trimmed by 4 bases and 0 bases, with 13 bases remaining between them. DNA for the CDR3: TGTGCCAGCAGCCCCGTCGGTTTGAGCTCCTACGAGCAGTACGTC. This gives the protein CASSPVGLSSYEQYV.

This chain connects TRBV10-3 to TRBJ1-3; D is possibly TRBD1 (6 bases). The CDR3 is 14 amino acids. The germline V gene has CDR1 ENHRY and CDR2 SYGVKD. V lost 7 bases and J 0 bases, leaving 10 bases between the germline ends. The CDR3 sequence is CAIKKGGSGNTIYF. The DNA for the CDR3 is TGTGCCATCAAGAAAGGGGGCTCTGGAAACACCATATATTTT.

The chain links TRBV9 to TRBJ1-2; D may be TRBD1 (6 bases). Trimming pared 3 bases from V and 2 bases from J, leaving 14 bases between. Germline V CDR1 and CDR2: SGDLS, YYNGEE. CDR3 length equals 15 residues. CDR3 sequence: CASSADSGTNYGYTF. CDR3 DNA sequence: TGTGCCAGCAGCGCGGATTCCGGGACAAACTATGGCTACACCTTC.